One sample yielded the 25 T cell receptor beta chains listed below, sequenced in a study of OX40 agonist ivuxolimab in advanced cancers. Generated by immunoSEQ multiplex PCR, the TCRdb table keeps only in-frame clones and is missing some. This table holds 60,000 to 85,000 clones, about 80% found once. Specimen: CD4+ or CD8+ T cells sorted from blood, collected in a trial of the OX40 agonist ivuxolimab. These receptors all come from an adult with an advanced solid tumor such as melanoma, head and neck, liver or kidney cancer.

The chain couples TRBV19 to TRBJ1-5; D gene uncertain. In germline, CDR1 is LNHDA, CDR2 SQIVND (reference sequence). V lost 3 bases, J lost 1 base, and 7 bases lay in between. The CDR3 runs to 14 residues. In nucleotides, the CDR3 is TGTGCCAGTAGTATCGTACGGAGCAATCAGCCCCAGCATTTT. It encodes CASSIVRSNQPQHF.

This chain uses TRBV2 with TRBJ2-4, with D perhaps being TRBD1 or TRBD2 (5 bases each). From germline, CDR1 is SNHLY and CDR2 FYNNEI. There are 13 residues in the CDR3. Trimming shortened V by 4 bases and J by 13 bases, and 17 bases separated the two germline ends. The CDR3 sequence: CASSVTSSRDQYF. The DNA for the CDR3 is TGTGCCAGCAGTGTGACTTCCAGTAGGGACCAGTACTTC.

The V gene is TRBV6-5, the J gene TRBJ2-5; D is ambiguous. Germline loops: CDR1 MNHEY, CDR2 SVGAGI. The CDR3 has 13 residues. The V gene lost 6 bases and the J gene lost 5 bases, with 13 bases spanning the gap. This CDR3 is CASRPPVGETQYF. In DNA form, the CDR3 reads TGTGCCAGCAGACCCCCGGTTGGGGAGACCCAGTACTTC.

The CDR3 DNA reads as TGTGCCAGCAGTGACGCGGGGGGGCCAGATACGCAGTATTTT. It codes for CASSDAGGPDTQYF. The J gene is TRBJ2-3, the V gene TRBV25-1, with 9 positions matching TRBD2. The V gene end was trimmed by 3 bases and the J gene end by 4 bases; junction bases not matched to a gene: 2. Looked up from germline, CDR1 is MGHDK and CDR2 is SYGVNS. CDR3 size: 14 residues.

The J gene is TRBJ2-3, the V gene TRBV11-2; 10 bases map to TRBD2. Germline CDR1 and CDR2: SGHAT and FQNNGV. CDR3 length: 15 amino acids. V lost 5 bases, J lost 5 bases, and 7 bases stayed unmatched. The CDR3 DNA reads TGTGCCAGCAGCACCAGCGGGGGGGCGGGAGATACGCAGTATTTT. It specifies CASSTSGGAGDTQYF. Looking up the rest from reference TRBV11-2 and TRBJ2-3 gives the full variable domain: EAGVAQSPRYKIIEKRQSVAFWCNPISGHATLYWYQQILGQGPKLLIQFQNNGVVDDSQLPKDRFSAERLKGVDSTLKIQPAKLEDSAVYLCASSTSGGAGDTQYFGPGTRLTVL.

The chain couples TRBV6-5 to TRBJ1-5, with 8 positions matching TRBD1. Germline loops: CDR1 MNHEY, CDR2 SVGAGI. The V segment lost 8 bases and the J segment 4 bases; nucleotides outside the gene matches: 4. This CDR3 contains 13 residues. The CDR3 loop reads CASGQGRNQPQHF. The CDR3 coding sequence is TGTGCCAGCGGACAGGGCAGGAATCAGCCCCAGCATTTT.

V gene TRBV27 combines with J gene TRBJ2-5; 8 bases are a match to TRBD1. Germline V gene lookup returns CDR1 MNHEY and CDR2 SMNVEV (reference sequence). V trimming: 8 bases; J trimming: 6 bases; junction bases outside the gene matches: 11. The CDR3 is 14 residues long. The CDR3 sequence: CASRGPGGWKTQYF. The CDR3 nucleotides are TGTGCCAGCCGGGGTCCAGGGGGCTGGAAGACCCAGTACTTC.

This clone came up a few times. The rearrangement uses TRBV7-8 and TRBJ1-1; D is unresolved. This CDR3 is built from 17 residues. Between the trimmed V and J ends, which lost 0 bases and 0 bases, there was a span of 14 bases. Germline CDR1 and CDR2: SGHVS and FQNEAQ. This CDR3 is CASSLARGRTMNTEAFF. Here the CDR3 DNA reads TGTGCCAGCAGCTTAGCGCGGGGAAGAACGATGAACACTGAAGCTTTCTTT.

The rearrangement links TRBV7-8 to TRBJ1-1; D not resolved. Per germline, CDR1 SGHVS and CDR2 FQNEAQ. Trimming pared 4 bases from V and 0 bases from J, leaving 12 bases between. CDR3 length: 15 amino acids. The CDR3 here is CASSSAGRMNTEAFF. In DNA form, the CDR3 reads TGTGCCAGCAGCTCCGCCGGACGGATGAACACTGAAGCTTTCTTT.

The chain recombines TRBV6-6 with TRBJ1-1, with 10 bases fitting TRBD1. CDR3 length equals 15 residues. V lost 3 bases to trimming and J lost 5 bases; unmatched junction nucleotides: 6. Germline V gene sequence: CDR1 MNHNY, CDR2 SVGAGI (reference sequence). The CDR3 DNA reads as TGTGCCAGCAGTTATCGCGACAGGGGGCTGACTGAAGCTTTCTTT. Its translation is CASSYRDRGLTEAFF.

This chain joins TRBV7-8 and TRBJ2-1, with TRBD1 matching over 7 bases. Germline V gene lookup returns CDR1 SGHVS and CDR2 FQNEAQ. The CDR3 has 16 residues. V lost 5 bases, J lost 2 bases, and 9 bases stayed unmatched. The CDR3 loop reads CASSTSLRGPYNEQFF. The CDR3 DNA reads TGTGCCAGCAGCACCTCCCTTAGGGGGCCCTACAATGAGCAGTTCTTC.

This clone was detected only a few times. The V gene is TRBV5-6, the J gene TRBJ2-1; TRBD1 aligns across 7 bases. Trimming took 1 base from V and 6 from J; bases not matched to a gene: 7. This CDR3 contains 15 residues. Per germline, CDR1 SGHDT and CDR2 YYEEEE. In nucleotides, the CDR3 is TGTGCCAGCAGCTTGTTCTTACAGGGGAGCAATGAGCAGTTCTTC. Its protein product is CASSLFLQGSNEQFF.

The chain has TRBV7-9 and TRBJ1-4; D not certain. This CDR3 has 15 residues. The germline V gene has CDR1 SEHNR and CDR2 FQNEAQ (reference sequence). V dropped 3 bases and J dropped 0 bases, with 8 bases sitting between them. For the CDR3, the DNA is TGTGCCAGCAGCTTGACGGCTTCAACTAATGAAAAACTGTTTTTT. Its translation: CASSLTASTNEKLFF.

V and J are TRBV5-6 and TRBJ1-1, with D possibly being TRBD1 (6 bases). Germline V CDR1 and CDR2: SGHDT, YYEEEE. The V gene lost 2 bases and the J gene lost 5 bases, with 13 bases spanning the gap. This CDR3 has 14 amino acids. CDR3 sequence (DNA): TGTGCCAGCAGCTTTACGACAGGTCGGACTGAAGCTTTCTTT. It translates to CASSFTTGRTEAFF.

The J gene is TRBJ1-2, the V gene TRBV27, with TRBD1 as a possible D gene (6 bases). The CDR3 is made up of 15 amino acids. V dropped 3 bases and J dropped 7 bases, with 18 bases sitting between them. CDR1 is MNHEY, CDR2 SMNVEV, per germline (reference sequence). The CDR3 DNA sequence: TGTGCCAGCAGTTTTTTCGGGGGCGCCCTAGGTGGCTACACCTTC. Its translation is CASSFFGGALGGYTF.

V is TRBV7-6 and J is TRBJ2-3; perhaps TRBD2 as D (6 bases). The CDR3 totals 14 residues. CDR1 and CDR2 (germline): SGHVS, FNYEAQ. V shed 1 base and J shed 3 bases, with 8 bases lying between them. CDR3 nucleotides: TGTGCCAGCAGCTTAGACCGGGGGACAGATACGCAGTATTTT. Amino acids: CASSLDRGTDTQYF.

The table lists this clone with a few counts. The V gene is TRBV9, the J gene TRBJ1-5; 9 bases are shared with TRBD1. Germline V gene data show CDR1 as SGDLS and CDR2 as YYNGEE. The V gene end was trimmed by 4 bases and the J gene end by 5 bases; junction bases not matched to a gene: 10. CDR3 length: 16 amino acids. The CDR3 sequence is CASSSGTGNRDQPQHF. The CDR3 DNA follows: TGTGCCAGCAGCTCCGGGACAGGGAATCGAGATCAGCCCCAGCATTTT.

The chain joins TRBV7-9 to TRBJ2-3; D could derive from TRBD1 or TRBD2 (5 bases each). The CDR3 extends over 13 amino acids. From germline, CDR1 is SEHNR and CDR2 FQNEAQ (reference sequence). Between the trimmed V and J ends, which lost 5 bases and 4 bases, there was a span of 10 bases. This chain's CDR3 is CASSPRGPDTQYF. The CDR3 DNA reads as TGTGCCAGCAGCCCCCGGGGACCAGATACGCAGTATTTT. The full variable domain, in which reference TRBV7-9 and TRBJ2-3 provide the parts outside the CDR3, is DTGVSQNPRHKITKRGQNVTFRCDPISEHNRLYWYRQTLGQGPEFLTYFQNEAQLEKSRLLSDRFSAERPKGSFSTLEIQRTEQGDSAMYLCASSPRGPDTQYFGPGTRLTVL.

The CDR3 reads CASSEAGWDQPQHF. The CDR3, as DNA: TGCGCCAGCAGTGAGGCCGGTTGGGATCAGCCCCAGCATTTT. The chain joins TRBV10-2 to TRBJ1-5; D unresolved. Germline V lookup: CDR1 WSHSY, CDR2 SAAADI. V lost 2 bases, J lost 5 bases, and 10 bases lay in between. The CDR3 loop spans 14 amino acids.

This rearrangement joins TRBV7-9 to TRBJ2-1; D is perhaps TRBD1 (6 bases). Germline CDR1 SEHNR, CDR2 FQNEAQ (reference sequence). V lost 5 bases to trimming and J lost 0 bases, with 17 bases between them. The CDR3 length is 17 residues. CDR3 DNA sequence: TGTGCCAGCAGCCAACCAAACAGGGCGAGCTCCTACAATGAGCAGTTCTTC. Its translation is CASSQPNRASSYNEQFF.

This chain's CDR3 is CASSKIQGSTEAFF. The CDR3 DNA sequence: TGTGCCAGCAGTAAGATTCAGGGGTCCACTGAAGCTTTCTTT. The chain joins TRBV6-1 to TRBJ1-1; weak D call: TRBD1 (6 bases). V shed 5 bases and J shed 4 bases, with 14 bases lying between them. Germline CDR1 and CDR2: MNHNS and SASEGT. This CDR3 is built from 14 residues.

This clone was detected many times. The chain couples TRBV18 to TRBJ2-7; D is perhaps TRBD1 or TRBD2 (6 bases each). Germline-derived CDR1 and CDR2 are KGHSH and LQKENI. CDR3 length equals 14 residues. The V and J ends lost 3 bases and 3 bases respectively, with 12 bases between them. The CDR3 sequence is CASSPGGGHYEQYF. CDR3 in DNA: TGTGCCAGCTCACCTGGTGGGGGGCACTACGAGCAGTACTTC.

V usage is TRBV27 and J usage is TRBJ1-5; TRBD1 agrees at 9 bases. Germline V CDR1 and CDR2: MNHEY, SMNVEV (reference sequence). V trimming: 4 bases; J trimming: 2 bases; junction bases outside the gene matches: 6. The CDR3 is made up of 16 amino acids. The CDR3 nucleotides read TGTGCCAGCAGTTGGCAGTGGACAGGGGGCAATCAGCCCCAGCATTTT. Translating gives CASSWQWTGGNQPQHF.

This chain uses TRBV15 with TRBJ1-2; no clear D. This CDR3 spans 14 amino acids. Trimming shortened V by 0 bases and J by 9 bases, and 14 bases separated the two germline ends. The V gene's germline CDR1 is LNHNV and CDR2 YYDKDF (reference sequence). This CDR3 reads CATSRDQTDPRYTF. The CDR3 DNA sequence: TGTGCCACCAGCAGAGACCAGACCGATCCACGCTACACCTTC.

This chain links TRBV12-5 with TRBJ1-1, with D possibly matching TRBD1 (5 bases). The V and J ends lost 7 bases and 1 base respectively, with 19 bases between them. Germline V lookup: CDR1 LGHNT, CDR2 FRNRAP. The CDR3 is 16 amino acids. The CDR3 sequence is CASATGRERSNTEAFF. CDR3 coding DNA: TGTGCTAGTGCCACCGGCAGGGAGAGGTCGAACACTGAAGCTTTCTTT.